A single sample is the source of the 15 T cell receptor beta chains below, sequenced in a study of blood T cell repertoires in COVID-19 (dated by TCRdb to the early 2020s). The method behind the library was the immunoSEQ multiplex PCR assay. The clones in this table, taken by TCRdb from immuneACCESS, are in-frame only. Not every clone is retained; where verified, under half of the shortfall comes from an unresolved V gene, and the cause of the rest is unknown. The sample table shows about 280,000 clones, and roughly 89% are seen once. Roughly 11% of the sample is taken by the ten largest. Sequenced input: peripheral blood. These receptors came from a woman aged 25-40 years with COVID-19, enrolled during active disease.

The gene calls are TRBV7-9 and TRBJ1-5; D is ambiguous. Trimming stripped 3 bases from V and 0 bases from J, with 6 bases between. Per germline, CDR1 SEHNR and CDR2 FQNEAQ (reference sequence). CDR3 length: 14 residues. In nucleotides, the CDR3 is TGTGCCAGCAGCTTCGGTTATAGCAATCAGCCCCAGCATTTT. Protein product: CASSFGYSNQPQHF.

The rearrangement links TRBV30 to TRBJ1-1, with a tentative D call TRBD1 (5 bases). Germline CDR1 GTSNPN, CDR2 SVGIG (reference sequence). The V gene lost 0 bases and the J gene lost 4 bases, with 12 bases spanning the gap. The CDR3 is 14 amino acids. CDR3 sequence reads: CAWSVQVWRTEAFF. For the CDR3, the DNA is TGTGCCTGGAGTGTACAGGTCTGGCGCACTGAAGCTTTCTTT.

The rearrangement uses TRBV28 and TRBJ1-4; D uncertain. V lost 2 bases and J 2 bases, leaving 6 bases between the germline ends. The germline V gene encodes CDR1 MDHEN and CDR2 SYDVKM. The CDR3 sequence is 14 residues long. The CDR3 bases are TGTGCCAGCAGTTTAATCAGTACTAATGAAAAACTGTTTTTT. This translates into CASSLISTNEKLFF.

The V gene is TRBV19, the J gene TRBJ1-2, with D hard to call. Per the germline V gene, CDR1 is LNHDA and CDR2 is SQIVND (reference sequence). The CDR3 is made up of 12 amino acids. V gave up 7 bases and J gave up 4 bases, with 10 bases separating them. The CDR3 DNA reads TGTGCCAGTAACGAGGTCGGCTATGGCTACACCTTC. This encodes CASNEVGYGYTF.

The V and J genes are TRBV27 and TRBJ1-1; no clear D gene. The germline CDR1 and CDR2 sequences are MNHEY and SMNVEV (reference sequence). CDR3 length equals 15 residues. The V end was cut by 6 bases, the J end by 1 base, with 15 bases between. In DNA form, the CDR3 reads TGTGCCAGCAGCCCGACCGCGGATGGGAACACTGAAGCTTTCTTT. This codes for CASSPTADGNTEAFF.

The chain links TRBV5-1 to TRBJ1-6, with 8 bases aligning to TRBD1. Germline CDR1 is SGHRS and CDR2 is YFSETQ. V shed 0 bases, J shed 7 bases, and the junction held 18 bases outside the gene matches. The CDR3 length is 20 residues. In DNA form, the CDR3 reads TGCGCCAGCAGCTTGGTACCTGGGACAGGTCCAGTGGCGGCAAATTCACCCCTCCACTTT. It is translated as CASSLVPGTGPVAANSPLHF.

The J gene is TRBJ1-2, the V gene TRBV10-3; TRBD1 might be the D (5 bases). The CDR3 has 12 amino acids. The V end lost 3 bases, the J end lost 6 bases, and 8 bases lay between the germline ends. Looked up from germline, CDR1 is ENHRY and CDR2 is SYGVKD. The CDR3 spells CAISEAGHGYTF. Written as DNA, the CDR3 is TGTGCCATCAGTGAAGCGGGGCATGGCTACACCTTC.

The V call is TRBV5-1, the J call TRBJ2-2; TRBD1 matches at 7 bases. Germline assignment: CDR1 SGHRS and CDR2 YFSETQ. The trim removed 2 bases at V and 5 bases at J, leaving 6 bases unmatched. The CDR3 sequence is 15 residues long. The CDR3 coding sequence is TGCGCCAGCAGCTTCGACAGGGTCGGGACCGGGGAGCTGTTTTTT. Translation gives CASSFDRVGTGELFF.

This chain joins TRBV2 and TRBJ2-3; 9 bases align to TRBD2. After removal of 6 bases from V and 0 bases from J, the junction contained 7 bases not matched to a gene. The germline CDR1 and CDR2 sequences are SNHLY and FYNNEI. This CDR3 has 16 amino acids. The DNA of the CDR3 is TGTGCCAGCAGGAGCGGGGGGTCATTTAGCACAGATACGCAGTATTTT. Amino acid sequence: CASRSGGSFSTDTQYF.

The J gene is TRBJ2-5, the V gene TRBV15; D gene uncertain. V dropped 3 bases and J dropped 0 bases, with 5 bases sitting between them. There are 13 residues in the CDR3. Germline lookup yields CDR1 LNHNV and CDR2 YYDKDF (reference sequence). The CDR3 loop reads CATSRTYQETQYF. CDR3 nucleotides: TGTGCCACCAGCAGGACATACCAAGAGACCCAGTACTTC.

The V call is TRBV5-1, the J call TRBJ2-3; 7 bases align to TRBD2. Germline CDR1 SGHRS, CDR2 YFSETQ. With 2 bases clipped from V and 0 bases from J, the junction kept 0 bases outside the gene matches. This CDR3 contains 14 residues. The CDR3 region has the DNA TGCGCCAGCAGCTTAGCGGGGAGCACAGATACGCAGTATTTT. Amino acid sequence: CASSLAGSTDTQYF.

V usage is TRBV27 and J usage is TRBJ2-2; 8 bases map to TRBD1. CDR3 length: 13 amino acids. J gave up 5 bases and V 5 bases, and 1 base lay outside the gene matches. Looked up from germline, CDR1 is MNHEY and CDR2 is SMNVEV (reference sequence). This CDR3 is CASSGQGTGELFF. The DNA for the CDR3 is TGTGCCAGCAGTGGACAGGGTACCGGGGAGCTGTTTTTT.

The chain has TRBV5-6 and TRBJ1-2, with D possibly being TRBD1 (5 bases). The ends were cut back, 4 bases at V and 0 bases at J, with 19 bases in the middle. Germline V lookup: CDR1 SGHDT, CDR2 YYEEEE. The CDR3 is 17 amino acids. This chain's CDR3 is CASSITTAQLANYGYTF. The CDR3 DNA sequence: TGTGCCAGCAGCATCACGACAGCGCAGTTAGCTAACTATGGCTACACCTTC.

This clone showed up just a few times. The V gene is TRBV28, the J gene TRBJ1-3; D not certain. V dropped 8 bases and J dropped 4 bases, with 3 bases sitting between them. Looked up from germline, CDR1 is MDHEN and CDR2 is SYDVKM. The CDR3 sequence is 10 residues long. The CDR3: CASQGNTIYF. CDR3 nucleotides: TGTGCCAGCCAAGGAAACACCATATATTTT.

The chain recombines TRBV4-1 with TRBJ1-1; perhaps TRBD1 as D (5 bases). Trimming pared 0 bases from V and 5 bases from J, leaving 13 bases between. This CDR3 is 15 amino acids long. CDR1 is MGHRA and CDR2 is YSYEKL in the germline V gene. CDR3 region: CASSQDQGPNTEAFF. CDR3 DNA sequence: TGCGCCAGCAGCCAAGATCAGGGCCCCAATACTGAAGCTTTCTTT.